The present T cell receptor beta chain was sequenced within a study of cytomegalovirus exposure and HLA in healthy donors. Study in general: In a later analysis, it was reported that the 120 validation repertoires had been produced on the same platform as the 700 or so repertoires belonging to the first cohort. Study-wide results and caveats: As was reported, the classifier diagnosed cytomegalovirus status with high specificity and sensitivity. In vitro work confirmed that three CMV-associated chains recognize CMV antigens.

Assay used: immunoSEQ multiplex PCR; TCRdb lists only in-frame clones, some missing. The sample holds 95,000 to 150,000 clones, 75% to 90% seen once. CDR3 size: 10 residues. CDR1 DFQATT and CDR2 SNEGSKA come from the germline V gene (reference sequence). The germline V and J ends were trimmed by 7 bases and 10 bases, with 13 bases remaining between them. This clone appeared once. What it binds is not known. This chain connects TRBV20-1 to TRBJ2-5; D uncertain. Material for sequencing was PBMCs. The TCR sequence derives from a young woman in good health and CMV-seronegative. CDR3 bases: TGCAGTGTCGATCTGAGAGACCAGTACTTC. Translated: CSVDLRDQYF.